Sequencing of this TCR beta chain was carried out in a study of cytotoxic CD8 clonotypes in ibrutinib-treated CLL. Study context: Mean per-sample yields comprised about 280,000 productive templates and 94,082 productive rearrangements. Notes on the study in general: Elevated clonality accompanied ibrutinib response, with a return toward baseline values at progression. Under therapy, public clonotypes either contracted or stayed stable, and they were uncommon. Progressing and sustained-remission patients had different sampling times.

This clone was found once. The antigen is not known. The CDR3 runs to 14 residues. V gave up 5 bases and J gave up 9 bases; unmatched junction bases: 14. Germline values: CDR1 SGHRS, CDR2 YFSETQ. Data came from immunoSEQ multiplex PCR; TCRdb stores just in-frame clones and leaves some out. The profile covers about 150,000 clones, with 76% appearing a single time and just over 5% taken by the ten largest. This clonotype was sampled from a human donor with chronic lymphocytic leukemia. The chain uses TRBV5-1 and TRBJ2-7, with 7 bases aligning to TRBD1. This specimen consisted of PBMCs, obtained after 24 months of ibrutinib treatment. This chain's CDR3 is CASSEMGQPSGQYF. CDR3 coding DNA: TGCGCCAGCAGTGAAATGGGACAGCCCTCGGGGCAGTACTTC.